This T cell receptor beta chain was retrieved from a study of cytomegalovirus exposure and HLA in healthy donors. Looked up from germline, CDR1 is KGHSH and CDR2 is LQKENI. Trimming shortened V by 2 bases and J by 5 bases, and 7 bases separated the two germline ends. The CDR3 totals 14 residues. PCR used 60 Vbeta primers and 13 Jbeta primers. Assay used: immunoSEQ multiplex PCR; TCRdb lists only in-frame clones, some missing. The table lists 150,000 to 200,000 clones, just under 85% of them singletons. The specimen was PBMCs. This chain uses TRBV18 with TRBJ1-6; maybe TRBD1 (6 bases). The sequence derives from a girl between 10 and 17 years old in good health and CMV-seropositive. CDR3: CASSPRTDNSPLHF. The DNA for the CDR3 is TGTGCCAGCTCACCAAGGACAGATAATTCACCCCTCCACTTT.